This TCR beta chain was identified during a study of control samples from healthy donors and cancer patients. The CDR3 extends over 16 amino acids. V gave up 0 bases and J gave up 4 bases, with 15 bases separating them. Assay: immunoSEQ multiplex PCR; the TCRdb copy retains only in-frame clones and omits some. Among 90,000 or so clones listed, approximately 86% were seen once. The chain employs TRBV23-1 and TRBJ2-5; D is ambiguous. TRBV23-1 is designated an ORF whose function remains uncertain. The TCR sequence derives from a woman aged 45-65 years in good health. The sample was blood. CDR3 in amino acids: CASSQSAPRKGETQYF. Here the CDR3 DNA reads TGCGCCAGCAGTCAATCCGCCCCGAGAAAGGGAGAGACCCAGTACTTC.